The T cell receptor (beta chain) described here comes from a study of yellow fever vaccine responses in identical twins. CDR3 size: 13 residues. TCRdb used MiXCR to reprocess the RT-PCR reads, holding one entry per CDR3 protein. The sample carries about 480 distinct CDR3 sequences, approximately 87% recorded once. The sequences come from T cells from blood (PBMCs), unsorted or a sorted subset (not recorded which), collected before or after yellow fever vaccination (not recorded which). This sequence joins TRBV21-1 and TRBJ2-7. TRBV21-1 is a recognized pseudogene. This TCR derives from a woman between 18 and 30 years old who received the yellow fever vaccine. The CDR3 spells CASSNNVEVEQYF. In DNA, the CDR3 is TGTGCCAGCAGCAACAACGTCGAGGTCGAGCAGTACTTC.